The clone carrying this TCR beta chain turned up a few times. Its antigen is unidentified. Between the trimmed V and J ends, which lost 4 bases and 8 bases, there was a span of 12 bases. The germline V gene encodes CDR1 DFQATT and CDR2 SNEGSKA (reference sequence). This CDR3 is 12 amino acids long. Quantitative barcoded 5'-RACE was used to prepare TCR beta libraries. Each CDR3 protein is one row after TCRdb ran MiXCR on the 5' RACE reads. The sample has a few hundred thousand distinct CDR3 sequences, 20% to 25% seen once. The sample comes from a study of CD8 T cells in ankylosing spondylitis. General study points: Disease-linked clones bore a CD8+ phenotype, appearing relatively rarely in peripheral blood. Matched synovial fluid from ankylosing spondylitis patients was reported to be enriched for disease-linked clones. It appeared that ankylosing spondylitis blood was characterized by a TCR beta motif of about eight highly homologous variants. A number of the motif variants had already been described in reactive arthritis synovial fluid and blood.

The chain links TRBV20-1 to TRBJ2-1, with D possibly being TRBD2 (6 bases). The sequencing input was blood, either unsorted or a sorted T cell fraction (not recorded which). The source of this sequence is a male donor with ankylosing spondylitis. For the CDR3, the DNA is TGCAGTGCTACACCCGCTAGCGATGAGCAGTTCTTC. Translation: CSATPASDEQFF.